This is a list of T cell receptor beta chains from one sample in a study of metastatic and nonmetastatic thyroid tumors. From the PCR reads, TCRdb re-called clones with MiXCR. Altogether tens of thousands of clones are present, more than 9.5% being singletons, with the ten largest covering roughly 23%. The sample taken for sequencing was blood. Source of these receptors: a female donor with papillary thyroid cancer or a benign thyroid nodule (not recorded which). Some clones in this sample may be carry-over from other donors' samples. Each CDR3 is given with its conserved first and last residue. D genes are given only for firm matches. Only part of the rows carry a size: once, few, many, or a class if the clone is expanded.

CASSQDGTGELFF	TGTGCCAGCAGCCAGGATGGCACCGGGGAGCTGTTTTTT	.	many	TRBV4-2	TRBJ2-2
CATSDLEAGQGYGANVLTF	TGTGCCACCAGTGATTTGGAGGCTGGACAGGGGTACGGGGCCAACGTCCTGACTTTC	TRBD1	many	TRBV24-1	TRBJ2-6
CASSSLRDEQYF	TGTGCCAGCAGCAGTCTGAGGGACGAGCAGTACTTC	.	many	TRBV9	TRBJ2-7
CAILGQNEKLFF	TGTGCCATCCTGGGACAGAATGAAAAACTGTTTTTT	TRBD1	many	TRBV28	TRBJ1-4
CAISRTENTEAFF	TGTGCCATCAGTAGGACAGAGAACACTGAAGCTTTCTTT	.	many	TRBV10-3	TRBJ1-1
CASSDTGTGLPGELFF	TGTGCCAGCAGCGATACCGGGACAGGGTTACCCGGGGAGCTGTTTTTT	TRBD1	many	TRBV9	TRBJ2-2
CASILGLAGEGGELFF	TGTGCCAGCATCCTGGGACTAGCGGGAGAGGGAGGGGAGCTGTTTTTT	TRBD2	many	TRBV12-3/TRBV12-4	TRBJ2-2
CASSLGVASTDTQYF	TGTGCCAGCAGCTTGGGCGTGGCGAGCACAGATACGCAGTATTTT	.	many	TRBV7-2	TRBJ2-3
CASSYRWGWNYGYTF	TGTGCCAGCAGTTACAGGTGGGGGTGGAACTATGGCTACACCTTC	.	.	TRBV6-5	TRBJ1-2
CASSEAGLEETQYF	TGTGCCAGCAGTGAAGCTGGATTGGAAGAGACCCAGTACTTC	.	.	TRBV28	TRBJ2-5